Listed below are T cell receptor beta chains from one sample, sequenced in a study of T cells in Graves' hyperthyroidism and ophthalmopathy. In TCRdb, the multiplex PCR reads were re-called with MiXCR into one record per CDR3 protein. The top ten clones hold 3.8% of a sample with under 650,000 distinct CDR3 sequences, around 15% of them seen once. What was sequenced was blood. These receptors all come from a woman in her thirties with Graves' hyperthyroidism. CDR3s include the opening cysteine and the closing phenylalanine or tryptophan. Fields, in order: D gene, J gene, clone size, V gene, CDR3 DNA, CDR3 protein. The D gene is left open where the match is weak. Expanded clones are given a class, and other clones once, few, many or no size at all.

D: TRBD1
J: TRBJ2-3
size: NA
V: TRBV7-9
DNA: TGTGCCAGCAGCTTTAGTGTAGGACAGGGGGTTTCTACGCAGTATTTT
CDR3: CASSFSVGQGVSTQYF

D: TRBD1
J: TRBJ2-7
size: NA
V: TRBV11-3
DNA: TGTGCCAGCACTCTTTCATCATACAGGGGCCACGAGCAGTACTTC
CDR3: CASTLSSYRGHEQYF

D: NA
J: TRBJ2-7
size: many
V: TRBV7-3
DNA: TGTGCCAGCAGCTTAACGCCGACAAAAAACGAGCAGTACTTC
CDR3: CASSLTPTKNEQYF

D: NA
J: TRBJ2-7
size: NA
V: TRBV7-8
DNA: TGTGCCAGTAGTACGGTGTATTTCTCCTACGAGCAGTACTTC
CDR3: CASSTVYFSYEQYF

D: NA
J: TRBJ1-2
size: many
V: TRBV27
DNA: TGTGCCAGCAGTAGAACAGGGTTCGATGGCTACACCTTC
CDR3: CASSRTGFDGYTF

D: NA
J: TRBJ2-4
size: NA
V: TRBV10-1
DNA: TGCGCCAGCAGTGAGTCTCTAGCCAAAAACATTCAGTACTTC
CDR3: CASSESLAKNIQYF

D: TRBD1
J: TRBJ2-2
size: few
V: TRBV6-1
DNA: TGTGCCAGCACTGGGACAGGTTCGAACACCGGGGAGCTGTTTTTT
CDR3: CASTGTGSNTGELFF

D: TRBD2
J: TRBJ2-7
size: many
V: TRBV7-8
DNA: TGTGCCAGCAGCTTAGCTAGGACGGGACTAGAAACCTACGAGCAGTACTTC
CDR3: CASSLARTGLETYEQYF

D: NA
J: TRBJ1-1
size: few
V: TRBV4-3
DNA: TGCGCCAGCAGCCAATACTTGCGGCAGTTGAACACTGAAGCTTTCTTT
CDR3: CASSQYLRQLNTEAFF

D: TRBD1
J: TRBJ2-7
size: many
V: TRBV7-9
DNA: TGTGCCAGCAGCTTCCGACAGGGTAACTACGAGCAGTACTTC
CDR3: CASSFRQGNYEQYF

D: NA
J: TRBJ1-2
size: many
V: TRBV30
DNA: TGTGCCTGGAGAACGGGGGTCGACGGCTACACCTTC
CDR3: CAWRTGVDGYTF

D: NA
J: TRBJ2-7
size: many
V: TRBV28
DNA: TGTGCCAGCAGTTTATACCTAGGGAACCACGAGCAGTACTTC
CDR3: CASSLYLGNHEQYF

D: NA
J: TRBJ2-7
size: many
V: TRBV12-3/TRBV12-4
DNA: TGTGCCAGCAGTTTTTCGGCAGGGAACGAGCAGTACTTC
CDR3: CASSFSAGNEQYF

D: NA
J: TRBJ1-3
size: NA
V: TRBV20-1
DNA: TGCAGTGCTAGAGCGGCGGACGGCGGAAACACCATATATTTT
CDR3: CSARAADGGNTIYF

D: NA
J: TRBJ1-6
size: few
V: TRBV5-1
DNA: TGCGCCAGCAGCTTGAGGACAGATAATTCACCCCTCCACTTT
CDR3: CASSLRTDNSPLHF

D: TRBD2
J: TRBJ2-2
size: few
V: TRBV6-1
DNA: TGTGCCAGCAGGGGGGGGTTACCGAACACCGGGGAGCTGTTTTTT
CDR3: CASRGGLPNTGELFF

D: TRBD2
J: TRBJ2-1
size: NA
V: TRBV19
DNA: TGTGCCAGTAGTATGTGGCTAGCGGGAGCCCCATCCTTTGCCTACAATGAGCAGTTCTTC
CDR3: CASSMWLAGAPSFAYNEQFF

D: NA
J: TRBJ2-5
size: NA
V: TRBV7-8
DNA: TGTGCCAGCAGCTTAAATGCCCTTTTACAAGAGACCCAGTACTTC
CDR3: CASSLNALLQETQYF

D: NA
J: TRBJ2-2
size: NA
V: TRBV7-3
DNA: TGTGCCAGCAATGACGGTGGCACCGGGGAGCTGTTTTTT
CDR3: CASNDGGTGELFF

D: NA
J: TRBJ1-2
size: few
V: TRBV20-1
DNA: TGCAGTGACAGAACCCAAATGGATGGCTACACCTTC
CDR3: CSDRTQMDGYTF

D: TRBD2
J: TRBJ2-7
size: NA
V: TRBV4-1
DNA: TGCGCCAGCAGCCAAGGGGATAGGGGAGTAGCGGGGGTGAATGAGCAGTACTTC
CDR3: CASSQGDRGVAGVNEQYF

D: TRBD1
J: TRBJ1-2
size: few
V: TRBV30
DNA: TGTGCCTGCGGACAGGGGATCGACTATGGCTACACCTTC
CDR3: CACGQGIDYGYTF

D: NA
J: TRBJ2-3
size: few
V: TRBV6-2/TRBV6-3
DNA: TGTGCCAGCAGTTACTCGGACCTAATACTTGAGTATTTT
CDR3: CASSYSDLILEYF

D: NA
J: TRBJ2-1
size: NA
V: TRBV13
DNA: TGTGCCAGCAGCCCAGGGCATGGCGAGCAGTTCTTC
CDR3: CASSPGHGEQFF

D: TRBD2
J: TRBJ2-7
size: many
V: TRBV20-1
DNA: TGCAGTGCACAAAGAGCGGGAGGGCCCTACGAGCAGTACTTC
CDR3: CSAQRAGGPYEQYF

D: NA
J: TRBJ1-2
size: many
V: TRBV16
DNA: TGTGCCAGCAGCGCAAACGGGGTCTCTGGCTACACCTTC
CDR3: CASSANGVSGYTF

D: NA
J: TRBJ2-3
size: NA
V: TRBV10-1
DNA: TGCGCCAGCAGTGAGTCGCCCGGGAGCCGCACAGATACGCAGTATTTT
CDR3: CASSESPGSRTDTQYF

D: TRBD2
J: TRBJ2-1
size: many
V: TRBV20-1
DNA: TGCAGTGCTAGAACCGGGAGGGAATACAATGAGCAGTTCTTC
CDR3: CSARTGREYNEQFF